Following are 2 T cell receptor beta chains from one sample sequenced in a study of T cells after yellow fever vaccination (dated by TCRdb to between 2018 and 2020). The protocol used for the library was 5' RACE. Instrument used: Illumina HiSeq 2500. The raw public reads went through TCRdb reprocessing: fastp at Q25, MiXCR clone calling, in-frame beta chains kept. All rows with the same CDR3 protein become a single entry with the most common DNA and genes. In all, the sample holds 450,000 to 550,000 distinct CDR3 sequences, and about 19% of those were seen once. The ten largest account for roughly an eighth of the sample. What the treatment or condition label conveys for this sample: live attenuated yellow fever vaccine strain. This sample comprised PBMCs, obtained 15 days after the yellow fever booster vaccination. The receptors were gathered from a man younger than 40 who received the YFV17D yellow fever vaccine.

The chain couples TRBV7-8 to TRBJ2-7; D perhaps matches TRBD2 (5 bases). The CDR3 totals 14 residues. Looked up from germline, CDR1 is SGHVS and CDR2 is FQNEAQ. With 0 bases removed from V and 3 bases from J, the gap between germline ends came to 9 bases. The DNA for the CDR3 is TGTGCCAGCAGCTTAGCGGGAGCACTCTACGAGCAGTACTTC. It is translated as CASSLAGALYEQYF.

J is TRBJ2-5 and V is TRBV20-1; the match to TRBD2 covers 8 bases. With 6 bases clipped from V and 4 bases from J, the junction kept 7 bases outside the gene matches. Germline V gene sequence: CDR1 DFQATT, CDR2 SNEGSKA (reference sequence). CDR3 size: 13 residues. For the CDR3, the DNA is TGCAGTGCCGTAGGGGGACTAGGAGAGACCCAGTACTTC. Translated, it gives CSAVGGLGETQYF.